This T cell receptor (beta chain) was retrieved from a study of cytomegalovirus exposure and HLA in healthy donors. Study-wide points: Cytomegalovirus association was listed for 150 to 200 TCR beta chains.

Points on this clone: Its antigen is unknown.

Trimming took off 5 bases at V and 4 bases at J, with 12 bases between the two ends. Germline CDR1 is SGHTA and CDR2 is FQGNSA. The CDR3 runs to 15 residues. Primers included in the PCR were 60 Vbeta and 13 Jbeta primers. Method: immunoSEQ multiplex PCR; TCRdb's copy keeps in-frame clones and lacks some. In the table there are under 200,000 clones, around 75% of which are singletons. The sequenced sample consisted of PBMCs. The genes are TRBV7-2 and TRBJ2-6; the D is unclear. The TCR sequence derives from a woman under 40 in good health and CMV-seronegative. As DNA, the CDR3 is TGTGCCAGCAGCCTCTACGAGCCGGGGGCCAACGTCCTGACTTTC. It encodes CASSLYEPGANVLTF.